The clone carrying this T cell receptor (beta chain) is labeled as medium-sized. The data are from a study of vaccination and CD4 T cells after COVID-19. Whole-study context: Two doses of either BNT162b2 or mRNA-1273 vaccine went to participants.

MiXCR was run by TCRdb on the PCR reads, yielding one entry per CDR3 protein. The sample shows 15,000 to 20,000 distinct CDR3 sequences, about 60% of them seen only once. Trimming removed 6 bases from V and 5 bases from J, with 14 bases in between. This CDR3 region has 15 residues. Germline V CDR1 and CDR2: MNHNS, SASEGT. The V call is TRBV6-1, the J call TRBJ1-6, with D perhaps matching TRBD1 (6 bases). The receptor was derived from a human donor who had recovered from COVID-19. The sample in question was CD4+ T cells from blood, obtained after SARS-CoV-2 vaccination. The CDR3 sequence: CASSPGGYNNSPLHF. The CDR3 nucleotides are TGTGCCAGCAGCCCCGGGGGCTACAATAATTCACCCCTCCACTTT.